Listed here is a single TCR beta chain. The antigen is unknown. This sample was taken from a study of cytomegalovirus exposure and HLA in healthy donors. Study-level results: Later on, an analysis tied about 17,000 TCR beta sequences to HLA alleles at 0.05 false discovery rate. Information on immune exposure was restricted to one variable (CMV serostatus).

Both 60 Vbeta primers and 13 Jbeta primers went into the PCR. Measured with immunoSEQ multiplex PCR; TCRdb has only the in-frame clones, and not every one. The table has some 120,000 clones, around three quarters seen once. The CDR3 has 15 residues. Germline CDR1 and CDR2: LNHDA and SQIVND (reference sequence). With 0 bases clipped from V and 3 bases from J, the junction kept 3 bases outside the gene matches. The source of this sequence is a woman aged 18-29 years in good health and CMV-seropositive. The V call is TRBV19, the J call TRBJ1-2; 8 bases line up with TRBD1. Sequencing used PBMCs. CDR3 amino acids: CASSIDRDRYYGYTF. Written as DNA, the CDR3 is TGTGCCAGTAGTATAGACCGGGACAGGTACTATGGCTACACCTTC.